A selection of T cell receptor beta chains follows, all from one sample in a study of CD8 T cells in Susac syndrome. TCRdb re-derived calls from the immunoSEQ multiplex PCR reads in MiXCR, one entry per CDR3 protein. Of 130,000 or so distinct CDR3 sequences in the sample, 91% are singletons; the top ten hold about 0.25%. Sequences were obtained from CD8+ T cells from PBMCs. The receptor set was obtained from a human donor with multiple sclerosis. CDR3s include the opening cysteine and the closing phenylalanine or tryptophan. Fields, in order: V gene, D gene, CDR3 length, clone size, J gene, CDR3 DNA, CDR3 protein. A D gene is named only where the DNA matches it firmly. Where a row states a size, it is once, few, many or the class of an expanded clone; other rows omit it.

v_call: TRBV20-1
d_call: NA
cdr3_length: 16
clone_size: NA
j_call: TRBJ1-2
cdr3_nt: TGCAGTGCTAGAGGCGTTCAGGTAGACGGAAACTATGGCTACACCTTC
cdr3_aa: CSARGVQVDGNYGYTF

v_call: TRBV29-1
d_call: NA
cdr3_length: 11
clone_size: NA
j_call: TRBJ2-2
cdr3_nt: TGCAGCGTTTGGGTCACCGGGGAGCTGTTTTTT
cdr3_aa: CSVWVTGELFF

v_call: TRBV20-1
d_call: NA
cdr3_length: 14
clone_size: NA
j_call: TRBJ2-1
cdr3_nt: TGCAGTGCTATAGATGTGGGGGCCGTGAATGAGCAGTTCTTC
cdr3_aa: CSAIDVGAVNEQFF

v_call: TRBV28
d_call: TRBD2
cdr3_length: 14
clone_size: NA
j_call: TRBJ2-5
cdr3_nt: TGTGCCAGCCTGGGTCTAGCGGAACAAGAGACCCAGTACTTC
cdr3_aa: CASLGLAEQETQYF

v_call: TRBV20-1
d_call: NA
cdr3_length: 16
clone_size: once
j_call: TRBJ2-7
cdr3_nt: TGCAGTGCTACAAGTAACCTAGCCGAGGCAGCAAGCGAGCAGTACTTC
cdr3_aa: CSATSNLAEAASEQYF

v_call: TRBV10-3
d_call: TRBD2
cdr3_length: 14
clone_size: NA
j_call: TRBJ2-5
cdr3_nt: TGTGCCATCAGTGACGGAGCGGGAGAAGAGACCCAGTACTTC
cdr3_aa: CAISDGAGEETQYF

v_call: TRBV10-2
d_call: TRBD2
cdr3_length: 14
clone_size: NA
j_call: TRBJ2-1
cdr3_nt: TGCGCCAGCAGAGGACTAGCGGGAATTAATGAGCAGTTCTTC
cdr3_aa: CASRGLAGINEQFF

v_call: TRBV6-4
d_call: NA
cdr3_length: 15
clone_size: NA
j_call: TRBJ2-3
cdr3_nt: TGTGCCAGCAGAGCCGGGACAAGTCCCTCGGATACGCAGTATTTT
cdr3_aa: CASRAGTSPSDTQYF

v_call: TRBV12-3/TRBV12-4
d_call: NA
cdr3_length: 15
clone_size: once
j_call: TRBJ1-1
cdr3_nt: TGTGCCAGCGGGGCCGCTTTGGGGGCTTGGGGTGAAGCTTTCTTT
cdr3_aa: CASGAALGAWGEAFF

v_call: TRBV19
d_call: TRBD2
cdr3_length: 14
clone_size: NA
j_call: TRBJ2-1
cdr3_nt: TGTGCCAGTAGTACTAGCGGATGGGGCAATGAGCAGTTCTTC
cdr3_aa: CASSTSGWGNEQFF

v_call: TRBV5-4
d_call: NA
cdr3_length: 15
clone_size: NA
j_call: TRBJ2-6
cdr3_nt: TGTGCCAGCAGCTTGGGAAGCTCTGGGGCCAACGTCCTGACTTTC
cdr3_aa: CASSLGSSGANVLTF

v_call: TRBV27
d_call: NA
cdr3_length: 15
clone_size: NA
j_call: TRBJ2-6
cdr3_nt: TGTGCCAGCAGTTTCGATGTCTCTGGGGCCAACGTCCTGACTTTC
cdr3_aa: CASSFDVSGANVLTF

v_call: TRBV29-1
d_call: TRBD1
cdr3_length: 13
clone_size: NA
j_call: TRBJ1-5
cdr3_nt: TGCAGCGTTCGGACAGGGGGGAATCAGCCCCAGCATTTT
cdr3_aa: CSVRTGGNQPQHF

v_call: TRBV29-1
d_call: TRBD1
cdr3_length: 14
clone_size: NA
j_call: TRBJ1-2
cdr3_nt: TGCAGTTTGAAAGGGACAGATGAGGACTATGGCTACACCTTC
cdr3_aa: CSLKGTDEDYGYTF

v_call: TRBV5-4
d_call: NA
cdr3_length: 16
clone_size: NA
j_call: TRBJ2-6
cdr3_nt: TGTGCCAGCAGACCCGACACCTCCTCTGGGGCCAACGTCCTGACTTTC
cdr3_aa: CASRPDTSSGANVLTF

v_call: TRBV7-9
d_call: NA
cdr3_length: 16
clone_size: NA
j_call: TRBJ2-7
cdr3_nt: TGTGCCAGCAGCGGCACACCGGACTCCAATACCTACGAGCAGTACTTC
cdr3_aa: CASSGTPDSNTYEQYF

v_call: TRBV5-5
d_call: NA
cdr3_length: 14
clone_size: NA
j_call: TRBJ1-1
cdr3_nt: TGTGCCAGCAGCGCCGGGAGCTTAGGGACTGAAGCTTTCTTT
cdr3_aa: CASSAGSLGTEAFF

v_call: TRBV5-6
d_call: TRBD1
cdr3_length: 16
clone_size: NA
j_call: TRBJ2-5
cdr3_nt: TGTGCCAGCAGCTTGGTAGTAGGGACAGGCGAAGAGACCCAGTACTTC
cdr3_aa: CASSLVVGTGEETQYF

v_call: TRBV7-8
d_call: TRBD1
cdr3_length: 18
clone_size: NA
j_call: TRBJ1-1
cdr3_nt: TGTGCCAGCAGCTTTTGGACAGGGGGCTTCGTGGGGAACACTGAAGCTTTCTTT
cdr3_aa: CASSFWTGGFVGNTEAFF

v_call: TRBV29-1
d_call: NA
cdr3_length: 12
clone_size: NA
j_call: TRBJ2-5
cdr3_nt: TGCAGCGTTGTGGGCCAGGAGCCGTTCCAGTACTTC
cdr3_aa: CSVVGQEPFQYF

v_call: TRBV24-1
d_call: NA
cdr3_length: 15
clone_size: NA
j_call: TRBJ1-5
cdr3_nt: TGTGCCACCAGTGATCTACGGGACAGCAATCAGCCCCAGCATTTT
cdr3_aa: CATSDLRDSNQPQHF

v_call: TRBV3-1
d_call: NA
cdr3_length: 15
clone_size: NA
j_call: TRBJ1-5
cdr3_nt: TGTGCCAGCAGCCAAGACCTTTTGCCAAATCAGCCCCAGCATTTT
cdr3_aa: CASSQDLLPNQPQHF